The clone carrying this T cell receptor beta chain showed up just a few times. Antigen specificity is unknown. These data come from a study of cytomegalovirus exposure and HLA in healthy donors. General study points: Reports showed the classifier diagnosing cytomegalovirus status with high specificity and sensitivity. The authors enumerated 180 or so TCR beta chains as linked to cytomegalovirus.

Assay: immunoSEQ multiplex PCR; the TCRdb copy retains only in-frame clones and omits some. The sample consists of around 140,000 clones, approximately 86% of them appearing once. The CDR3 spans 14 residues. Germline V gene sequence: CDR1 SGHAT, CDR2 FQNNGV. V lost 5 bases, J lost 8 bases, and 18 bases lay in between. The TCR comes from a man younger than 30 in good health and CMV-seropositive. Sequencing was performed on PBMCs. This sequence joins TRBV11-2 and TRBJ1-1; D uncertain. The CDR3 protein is CASSPIRSKYEAFF. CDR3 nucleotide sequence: TGTGCCAGCAGCCCAATCCGTAGTAAATACGAAGCTTTCTTT.